The 27 T cell receptor beta chains below come from one sample, sequenced in a study of T-cell reconstitution after alpha-beta-depleted transplantation in children. Unique molecular identifiers were used in preparing the TCRbeta library. One entry per CDR3 protein results from TCRdb running MiXCR on the PCR reads. This table holds hundreds of thousands of distinct CDR3 sequences, approximately 13% found once. Material: PBMCs from the stem cell graft donor, obtained from the stem cell graft. Source of these receptors: a human donor who donated a stem cell graft to a child with combined immunodeficiency.

In this sample, this clonotype turned up many times. The chain couples TRBV12-3 or TRBV12-4 to TRBJ2-1; D remains unclear. The CDR3 runs 12 residues. V lost 5 bases and J lost 9, with 11 bases in between. In nucleotides, the CDR3 is TGTGCCAGCAGTGAGCGCCTGATTGAGCAGTTCTTC. It yields the protein CASSERLIEQFF.

The table lists this clonotype with many counts. This chain links TRBV15 with TRBJ2-3; possibly TRBD1 for D (6 bases). V was cut by 8 bases and J by 1 base, with 10 bases left in between. Per the germline V gene, CDR1 is LNHNV and CDR2 is YYDKDF (reference sequence). The CDR3 sequence is 13 residues long. CDR3 bases: TGTGCCACCCGGGGACATGGCACAGATACGCAGTATTTT. Translation gives CATRGHGTDTQYF.

This clonotype was observed at least ten times. The chain joins TRBV5-6 to TRBJ2-7, with a tentative D call TRBD1 (5 bases). V was pared by 6 bases and J by 1 base, with 14 bases between. This CDR3 spans 14 amino acids. Germline loops: CDR1 SGHDT, CDR2 YYEEEE. The chain's CDR3 is CASTEKYRSYEQYF. The CDR3, as DNA: TGTGCCAGCACCGAGAAGTACAGGTCCTACGAGCAGTACTTC.

This clonotype occurred many times. The chain recombines TRBV10-3 with TRBJ2-1, with 12 bases fitting TRBD2. CDR1 is ENHRY and CDR2 is SYGVKD in the germline V gene. The length of the CDR3 is 14 residues. Trimming cost V 9 bases and J 8 bases; bases outside gene matches: 8. CDR3 amino acids: CAIRLAGEVDEQFF. CDR3 in DNA: TGTGCCATACGACTAGCGGGAGAGGTCGATGAGCAGTTCTTC.

The table lists this clonotype with a few counts. The gene calls are TRBV20-1 and TRBJ2-5, with 8 bases fitting TRBD2. Germline V gene sequence: CDR1 DFQATT, CDR2 SNEGSKA (reference sequence). This CDR3 is 15 amino acids long. The V segment lost 6 bases and the J segment 1 base; nucleotides outside the gene matches: 10. In DNA, the CDR3 is TGCAGTGCAAAAATTCTAGCGGGCCTCCAAGAGACCCAGTACTTC. Amino acid sequence: CSAKILAGLQETQYF.

The V and J genes are TRBV7-9 and TRBJ2-5; 7 bases agree with TRBD2. The junction had 7 bases not matched to a gene; V was cut back by 4 bases and J by 5 bases. The CDR3 consists of 14 residues. Looked up from germline, CDR1 is SEHNR and CDR2 is FQNEAQ (reference sequence). CDR3 nucleotide sequence: TGTGCCAGCAGCTCGGGACTAAACCTGGAGACCCAGTACTTC. Translated: CASSSGLNLETQYF.

There are a few counts of this clonotype. In DNA form, the CDR3 reads TGTGCCAGCAAAAGCCTAGAGGAGACTGAAGCTTTCTTT. It codes for CASKSLEETEAFF. The chain combines TRBV7-9 with TRBJ1-1; D not certain. The CDR3 is 13 residues long. The V and J ends lost 7 bases and 5 bases respectively, with 14 bases between them. CDR1 is SEHNR, CDR2 FQNEAQ, per germline (reference sequence).

Note on this clonotype: Given a much more abundant clone one base away, this may be a read error. The chain couples TRBV7-6 to TRBJ2-1; D is undetermined. Germline CDR1 is SGHVS and CDR2 is FNYEAQ. This CDR3 is 16 amino acids long. As DNA, the CDR3 is TGTGTCAGCAGCTTAGTCCAGGCGAGCTCCTACAATGAGCAGTTCTTC. Encoded protein: CVSSLVQASSYNEQFF.

This clonotype was found many times. The gene calls are TRBV7-8 and TRBJ2-1; 8 bases match TRBD2. Germline CDR1 reads SGHVS; CDR2 reads FQNEAQ. The CDR3 has 15 residues. Trimming cost V 5 bases and J 9 bases; bases outside gene matches: 12. The CDR3 coding sequence is TGTGCCAGCAGCGCAATACATAGCGGGGCGGGTGAGCAGTTCTTC. This sequence encodes CASSAIHSGAGEQFF. Full variable domain (remainder filled in from reference TRBV7-8 and TRBJ2-1): GAGVSQSPRYKVAKRGQDVALRCDPISGHVSLFWYQQALGQGPEFLTYFQNEAQLDKSGLPSDRFFAERPEGSVSTLKIQRTQQEDSAVYLCASSAIHSGAGEQFFGPGTRLTVL.

The chain recombines TRBV5-6 with TRBJ2-1; D uncertain. Germline V gene lookup returns CDR1 SGHDT and CDR2 YYEEEE. Trimming removed 0 bases at V and 12 bases at J, with 13 bases between. The CDR3 runs to 13 residues. The CDR3 here is CASSLALAVGQFF. CDR3 in DNA: TGTGCCAGCAGCTTGGCCTTGGCGGTAGGGCAGTTCTTC.

The sample holds a few counts of this clonotype. The V and J genes are TRBV5-1 and TRBJ2-7, with TRBD2 identical over 8 bases. The CDR3 sequence is 14 residues long. Germline V gene lookup returns CDR1 SGHRS and CDR2 YFSETQ. Trimming at V came to 2 bases and at J to 0 bases, leaving 1 base not matched to a gene. The CDR3: CASSFSGISYEQYF. Written as DNA, the CDR3 is TGCGCCAGCAGCTTTAGCGGGATCTCCTACGAGCAGTACTTC. The entire variable domain, with the rest obtained from reference TRBV5-1 and TRBJ2-7, is as follows: KAGVTQTPRYLIKTRGQQVTLSCSPISGHRSVSWYQQTPGQGLQFLFEYFSETQRNKGNFPGRFSGRQFSNSRSEMNVSTLELGDSALYLCASSFSGISYEQYFGPGTRLTVT.

The chain uses TRBV4-3 and TRBJ2-3, with 7 bases that match TRBD1. Looked up from germline, CDR1 is LGHNA and CDR2 is YSLEER. J lost 0 bases, V lost 4 bases, and 7 bases had no gene match. This CDR3 has 16 residues. The CDR3 nucleotides read TGCGCCAGCAGCCTCAACACAGGGGCCAGCACAGATACGCAGTATTTT. The encoded protein is CASSLNTGASTDTQYF.

This clonotype was detected ten times or more. The chain joins TRBV29-1 to TRBJ2-1; 8 bases are shared with TRBD2. CDR3 length: 15 residues. CDR1 is SQVTM, CDR2 ANQGSEA, per germline. With 2 bases clipped from V and 5 bases from J, the junction kept 8 bases outside the gene matches. Written as DNA, the CDR3 is TGCAGCGTTGAAAGGGTCGGGAGGGGGAACAATGAGCAGTTCTTC. Translated: CSVERVGRGNNEQFF.

This clonotype has more than one count but fewer than ten. The chain joins TRBV20-1 to TRBJ2-1; D possibly corresponds to TRBD2 (6 bases). Looked up from germline, CDR1 is DFQATT and CDR2 is SNEGSKA (reference sequence). The V gene lost 6 bases and the J gene lost 7 bases, with 19 bases spanning the gap. The CDR3 has 14 amino acids. The CDR3 is CSAMTRRGLNEQFF. The CDR3 nucleotides are TGCAGTGCCATGACCAGACGGGGACTTAATGAGCAGTTCTTC.

This clonotype appeared many times. The V call is TRBV12-3 or TRBV12-4, the J call TRBJ1-2, with TRBD1 matching over 10 bases. Unmatched junction bases numbered 5, after V lost 6 bases and J lost 7 bases. The CDR3 sequence is 13 residues long. The CDR3: CASSRDRGFGYTF. The CDR3, as DNA: TGTGCCAGCAGCAGGGACAGGGGATTTGGCTACACCTTC.

The V and J genes are TRBV12-3 or TRBV12-4 and TRBJ1-1; D gene ambiguous. The CDR3 spans 13 residues. V lost 2 bases to trimming and J lost 9 bases, with 13 bases between them. CDR3 sequence (DNA): TGTGCCAGCAGTTTATTGGGCCAACCTAAAGCTTTCTTT. Encoded protein: CASSLLGQPKAFF.

This clonotype occurred many times. J is TRBJ2-1 and V is TRBV7-2, with 8 bases fitting TRBD2. The CDR3 has 16 residues. Losses at the gene ends were 2 bases for V and 3 bases for J; bases not matched to a gene: 6. Germline values: CDR1 SGHTA, CDR2 FQGNSA. DNA of the CDR3: TGTGCCAGCAGCTTAATGGCGGGAGGAGGCTACAATGAGCAGTTCTTC. Amino acids: CASSLMAGGGYNEQFF.

V usage is TRBV9 and J usage is TRBJ1-4; D perhaps matches TRBD1 (5 bases). V was pared by 5 bases and J by 8 bases, with 19 bases between. CDR1 is SGDLS, CDR2 YYNGEE, per germline. The length of the CDR3 is 15 residues. The CDR3, as DNA: TGTGCCAGCAGTCCCAACCCCGGGGCAGGGGAAAAACTGTTTTTT. Protein: CASSPNPGAGEKLFF.

The rearrangement uses TRBV28 and TRBJ1-3; D is unclear. Germline V lookup: CDR1 MDHEN, CDR2 SYDVKM. V dropped 10 bases and J dropped 7 bases, with 14 bases sitting between them. This CDR3 spans 12 amino acids. CDR3 bases: TGTGCCACCGTGACGACGGGGAACACCATATATTTT. Its translation: CATVTTGNTIYF.

The table lists this clonotype with a few counts. The rearrangement joins TRBV30 to TRBJ2-1, with 7 nucleotides matching TRBD1. CDR1 is GTSNPN and CDR2 is SVGIG in the germline V gene (reference sequence). CDR3 length: 15 amino acids. V was clipped by 3 bases and J by 2 bases; unmatched bases: 7. The CDR3 nucleotides read TGTGCCTGGAGCCCGACAGGGTCTACCTACAATGAGCAGTTCTTC. This gives the protein CAWSPTGSTYNEQFF.

This clonotype was seen a few times. The chain has TRBV30 and TRBJ2-3, with 8 bases that match TRBD2. This CDR3 contains 12 residues. Unmatched junction bases numbered 1, after V lost 0 bases and J lost 8 bases. Germline CDR1 is GTSNPN and CDR2 is SVGIG (reference sequence). CDR3 DNA sequence: TGTGCCTGGAGTGTACGGGAGGGTACGCAGTATTTT. As protein: CAWSVREGTQYF.

This clonotype was counted at least ten times. The genes are TRBV12-3 or TRBV12-4 and TRBJ2-5; TRBD2 aligns across 8 bases. This CDR3 region has 13 residues. With 3 bases clipped from V and 5 bases from J, the junction kept 2 bases outside the gene matches. The CDR3 sequence is CASSFAGGETQYF. CDR3 in DNA: TGTGCCAGCAGTTTTGCGGGAGGTGAGACCCAGTACTTC.

In this sample, this clonotype turned up many times. V is TRBV13 and J is TRBJ2-3; no reliable D call. This CDR3 region has 12 residues. V lost 8 bases and J lost 0, with 6 bases in between. CDR1 is PRHDT and CDR2 is FYEKMQ in the germline V gene (reference sequence). This CDR3 reads CASARSTDTQYF. As DNA, the CDR3 is TGTGCCAGCGCTAGAAGCACAGATACGCAGTATTTT.

This clonotype has just a few counts. V gene TRBV12-3 or TRBV12-4 combines with J gene TRBJ2-1; no clear D. The CDR3 loop spans 12 amino acids. V dropped 4 bases and J dropped 10 bases, with 11 bases sitting between them. CDR3 residues: CASSSYSWEQFF. The CDR3 bases are TGTGCCAGCAGTTCCTACTCTTGGGAGCAGTTCTTC.

In this sample, this clonotype turned up many times. The DNA for the CDR3 is TGCGCCAGCAGCTTGTCACCTGGAACAGATACGCAGTATTTT. Its protein is CASSLSPGTDTQYF. This chain links TRBV5-1 with TRBJ2-3; D unclear. Germline values: CDR1 SGHRS, CDR2 YFSETQ. The CDR3 has 14 amino acids. The germline V and J ends were trimmed by 1 base and 3 bases, with 9 bases remaining between them.

This clonotype has more than one count but fewer than ten. V and J are TRBV7-6 and TRBJ2-1; TRBD2 matches 11 bases. Trimming took 3 bases from V and 10 from J; bases not matched to a gene: 5. This CDR3 has 14 amino acids. The germline gives CDR1 SGHVS, CDR2 FNYEAQ. CDR3 nucleotide sequence: TGTGCCAGCAGCTTTCTAGCGGGAGGTTCCGAGCAGTTCTTC. This sequence encodes CASSFLAGGSEQFF.

This chain uses TRBV20-1 with TRBJ1-3; a possible D gene is TRBD1 (6 bases). The V gene's germline CDR1 is DFQATT and CDR2 SNEGSKA (reference sequence). Between the trimmed V and J ends, which lost 1 base and 8 bases, there was a span of 15 bases. The CDR3 is made up of 14 amino acids. For the CDR3, the DNA is TGCAGTGCTAGAGGCGGGGGCCAACCGTACACCATATATTTT. Its protein product is CSARGGGQPYTIYF.